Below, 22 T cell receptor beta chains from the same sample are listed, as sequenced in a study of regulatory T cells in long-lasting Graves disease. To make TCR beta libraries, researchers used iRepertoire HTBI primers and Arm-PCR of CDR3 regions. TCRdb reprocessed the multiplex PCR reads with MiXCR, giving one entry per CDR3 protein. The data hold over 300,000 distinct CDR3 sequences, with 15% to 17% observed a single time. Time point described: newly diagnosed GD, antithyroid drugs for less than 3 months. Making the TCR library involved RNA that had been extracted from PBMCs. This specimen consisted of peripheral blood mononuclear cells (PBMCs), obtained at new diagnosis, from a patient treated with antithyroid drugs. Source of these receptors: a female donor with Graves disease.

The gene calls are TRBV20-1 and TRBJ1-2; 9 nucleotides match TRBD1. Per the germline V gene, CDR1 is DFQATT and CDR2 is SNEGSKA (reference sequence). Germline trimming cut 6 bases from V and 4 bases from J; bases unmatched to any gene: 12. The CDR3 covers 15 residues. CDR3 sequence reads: CSAGGTGRLGYGYTF. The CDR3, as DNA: TGCAGTGCGGGCGGGACAGGGAGGTTAGGCTATGGCTACACCTTC.

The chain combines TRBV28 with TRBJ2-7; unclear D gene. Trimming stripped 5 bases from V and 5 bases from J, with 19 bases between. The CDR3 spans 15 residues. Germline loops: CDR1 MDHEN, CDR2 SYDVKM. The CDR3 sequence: CASSNQAHLIHEQYF. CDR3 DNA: TGTGCCAGCAGTAACCAGGCCCACCTTATCCACGAGCAGTACTTC.

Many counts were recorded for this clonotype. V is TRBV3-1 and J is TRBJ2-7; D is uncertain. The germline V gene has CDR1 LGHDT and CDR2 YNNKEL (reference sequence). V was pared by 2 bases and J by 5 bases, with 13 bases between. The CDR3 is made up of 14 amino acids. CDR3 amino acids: CASSQRALGNEQYF. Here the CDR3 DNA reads TGTGCCAGCAGCCAACGGGCCCTTGGGAACGAGCAGTACTTC.

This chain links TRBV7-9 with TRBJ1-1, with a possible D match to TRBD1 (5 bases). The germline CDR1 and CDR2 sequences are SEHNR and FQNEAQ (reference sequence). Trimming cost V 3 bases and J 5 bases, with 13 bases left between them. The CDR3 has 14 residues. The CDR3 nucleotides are TGTGCCAGCAGCTTTGCCAGGGTTGAGACTGAAGCTTTCTTT. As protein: CASSFARVETEAFF.

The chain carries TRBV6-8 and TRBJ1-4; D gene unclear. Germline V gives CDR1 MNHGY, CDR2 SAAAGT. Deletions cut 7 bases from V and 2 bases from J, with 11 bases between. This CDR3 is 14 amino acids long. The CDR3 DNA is TGTGCCAGCATCCTCCTGGGGACTAATGAAAAACTGTTTTTT. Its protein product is CASILLGTNEKLFF.

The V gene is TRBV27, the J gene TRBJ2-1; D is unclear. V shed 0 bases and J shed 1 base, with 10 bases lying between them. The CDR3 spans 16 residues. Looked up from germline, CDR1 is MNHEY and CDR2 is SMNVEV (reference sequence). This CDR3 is CASSLSSYLSYNEQFF. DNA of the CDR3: TGTGCCAGCAGTTTATCGAGCTATTTGTCCTACAATGAGCAGTTCTTC.

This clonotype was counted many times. DNA of the CDR3: TGTGCCAGCAGTTTCGGGGACACCTACGAGCAGTACTTC. Translating it yields CASSFGDTYEQYF. This chain joins TRBV28 and TRBJ2-7; D might be TRBD1 (6 bases). This CDR3 is built from 13 residues. V lost 3 bases, J lost 2 bases, and 8 bases lay in between. Germline assignment: CDR1 MDHEN and CDR2 SYDVKM.

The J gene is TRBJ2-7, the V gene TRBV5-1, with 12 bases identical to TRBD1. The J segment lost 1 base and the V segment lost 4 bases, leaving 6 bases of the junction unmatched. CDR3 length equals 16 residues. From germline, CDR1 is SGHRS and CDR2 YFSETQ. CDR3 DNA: TGCGCCAGCAGCCCCGGGACAGGGGGCACGTCCTACGAGCAGTACTTC. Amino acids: CASSPGTGGTSYEQYF.

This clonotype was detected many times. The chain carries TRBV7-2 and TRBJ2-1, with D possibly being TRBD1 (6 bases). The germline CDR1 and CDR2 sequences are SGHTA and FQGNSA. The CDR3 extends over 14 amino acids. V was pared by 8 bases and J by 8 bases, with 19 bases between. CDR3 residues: CASGLAGVVDEQFF. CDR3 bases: TGTGCCAGCGGCCTCGCAGGGGTTGTCGATGAGCAGTTCTTC.

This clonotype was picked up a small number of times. The CDR3 loop reads CASRTRTQRGQYF. For the CDR3, the DNA is TGTGCCAGCAGAACTCGGACTCAAAGGGGGCAGTACTTC. The chain has TRBV28 and TRBJ2-7; D is tentatively TRBD1 or TRBD2 (5 bases each). The CDR3 contains 13 residues. Trimming cost V 6 bases and J 9 bases, with 18 bases left between them. Germline assignment: CDR1 MDHEN and CDR2 SYDVKM. The variable domain in full, with the rest retrieved from reference TRBV28 and TRBJ2-7, is DVKVTQSSRYLVKRTGEKVFLECVQDMDHENMFWYRQDPGLGLRLIYFSYDVKMKEKGDIPEGYSVSREKKERFSLILESASTNQTSMYLCASRTRTQRGQYFGPGTRLTVT.

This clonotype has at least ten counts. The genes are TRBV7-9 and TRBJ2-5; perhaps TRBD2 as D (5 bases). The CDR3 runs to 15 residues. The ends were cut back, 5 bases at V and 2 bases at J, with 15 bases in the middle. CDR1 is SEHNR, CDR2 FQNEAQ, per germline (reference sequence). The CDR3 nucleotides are TGTGCCAGCAGCCCCCCATTTGGGGAGCAAGAGACCCAGTACTTC. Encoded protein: CASSPPFGEQETQYF.

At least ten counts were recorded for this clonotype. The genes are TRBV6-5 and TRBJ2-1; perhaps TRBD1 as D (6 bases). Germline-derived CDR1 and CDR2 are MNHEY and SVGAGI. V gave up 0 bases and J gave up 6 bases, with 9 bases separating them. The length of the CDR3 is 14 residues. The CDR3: CASSYSRGSNEQFF. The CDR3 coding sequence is TGTGCCAGCAGTTACTCAAGGGGGAGCAATGAGCAGTTCTTC.

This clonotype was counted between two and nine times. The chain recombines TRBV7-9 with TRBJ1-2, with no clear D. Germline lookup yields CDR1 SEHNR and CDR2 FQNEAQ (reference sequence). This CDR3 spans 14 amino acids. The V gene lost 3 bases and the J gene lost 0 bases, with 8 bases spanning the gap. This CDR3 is CASSLPASNYGYTF. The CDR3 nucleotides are TGTGCCAGCAGCTTGCCAGCTTCTAACTATGGCTACACCTTC.

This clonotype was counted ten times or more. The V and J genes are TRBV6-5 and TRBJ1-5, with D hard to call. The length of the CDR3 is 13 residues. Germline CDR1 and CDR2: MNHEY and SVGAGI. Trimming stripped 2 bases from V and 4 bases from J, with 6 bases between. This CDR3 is CASSYRLNQPQHF. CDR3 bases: TGTGCCAGCAGTTACAGGTTAAATCAGCCCCAGCATTTT.

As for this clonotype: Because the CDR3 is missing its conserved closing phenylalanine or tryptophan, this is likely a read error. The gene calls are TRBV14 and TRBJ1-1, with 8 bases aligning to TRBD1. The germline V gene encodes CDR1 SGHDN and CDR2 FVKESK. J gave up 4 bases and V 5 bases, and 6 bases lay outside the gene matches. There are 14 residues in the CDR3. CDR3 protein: CASSTQGGGTEAFL. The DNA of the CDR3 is TGTGCCAGCAGCACACAGGGGGGCGGCACTGAAGCTTTCCTT.

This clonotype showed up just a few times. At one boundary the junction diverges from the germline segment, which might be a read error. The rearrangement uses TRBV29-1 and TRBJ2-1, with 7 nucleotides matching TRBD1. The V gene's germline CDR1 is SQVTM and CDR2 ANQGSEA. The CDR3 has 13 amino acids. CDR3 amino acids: CSVGTGEWNGQFF. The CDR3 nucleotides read TGCAGCGTTGGAACAGGGGAGTGGAATGGGCAGTTCTTC.

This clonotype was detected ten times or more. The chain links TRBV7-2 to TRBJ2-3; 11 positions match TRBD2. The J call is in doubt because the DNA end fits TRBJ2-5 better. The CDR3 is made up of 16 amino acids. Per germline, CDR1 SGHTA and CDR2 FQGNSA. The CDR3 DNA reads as TGTGCCAGCAGCTTAGCACTAGCGGGAGTGCGAGAGACCCAGTACTTC. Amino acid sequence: CASSLALAGVRETQYF.

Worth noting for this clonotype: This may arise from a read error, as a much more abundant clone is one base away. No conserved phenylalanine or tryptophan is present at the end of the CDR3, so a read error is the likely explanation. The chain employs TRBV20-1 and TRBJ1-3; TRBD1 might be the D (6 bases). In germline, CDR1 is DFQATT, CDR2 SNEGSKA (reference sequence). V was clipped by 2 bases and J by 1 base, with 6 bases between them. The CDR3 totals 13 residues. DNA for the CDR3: TGCAGTGCTAGAAGGGGGTCTGGAAACACCATATATTCT. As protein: CSARRGSGNTIYS.

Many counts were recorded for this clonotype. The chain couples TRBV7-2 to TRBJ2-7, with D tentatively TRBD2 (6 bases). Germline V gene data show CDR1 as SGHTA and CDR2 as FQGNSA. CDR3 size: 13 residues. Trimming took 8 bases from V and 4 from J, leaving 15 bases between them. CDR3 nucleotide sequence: TGTGCCAGCGCCGATCCGCGGGGTTACGAGCAGTACTTC. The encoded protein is CASADPRGYEQYF.

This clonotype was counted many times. The DNA of the CDR3 is TGTGCCCTCAGCCAGAGGGGACAGGGCACTGAAGCTTTCTTT. Its protein product is CALSQRGQGTEAFF. The genes are TRBV12-3 or TRBV12-4 and TRBJ1-1; TRBD1 matches at 9 bases. This CDR3 region has 14 residues. V was clipped by 11 bases and J by 4 bases; unmatched bases: 11.

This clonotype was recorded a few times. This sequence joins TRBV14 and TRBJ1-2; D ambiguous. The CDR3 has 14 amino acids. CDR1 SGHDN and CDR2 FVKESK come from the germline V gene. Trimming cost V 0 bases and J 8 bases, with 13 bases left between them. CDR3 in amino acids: CASSQENSLRGYTF. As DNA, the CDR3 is TGTGCCAGCAGCCAAGAGAACAGCCTCAGGGGCTACACCTTC. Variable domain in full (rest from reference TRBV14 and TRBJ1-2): EAGVTQFPSHSVIEKGQTVTLRCDPISGHDNLYWYRRVMGKEIKFLLHFVKESKQDESGMPNNRFLAERTGGTYSTLKVQPAELEDSGVYFCASSQENSLRGYTFGSGTRLTVV.

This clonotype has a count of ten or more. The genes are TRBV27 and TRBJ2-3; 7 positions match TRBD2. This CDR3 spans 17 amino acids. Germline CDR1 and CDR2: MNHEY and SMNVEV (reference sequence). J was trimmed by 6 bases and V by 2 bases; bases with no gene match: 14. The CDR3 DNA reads TGTGCCAGCAGTTTAGGCACTAGCGCTCGAGTCAGGGATACGCAGTATTTT. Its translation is CASSLGTSARVRDTQYF.